This passage covers 15 T cell receptor beta chains from one sample sequenced in a study of blood T cells in healthy people across ages. A J-beta primer mix and a sample-barcoded 5' primer were used in a second PCR of about 6 to 12 cycles. TCRdb redid the calling of the 5' RACE reads with MiXCR, one entry per CDR3 protein. Among around 600,000 distinct CDR3 sequences listed, around half were seen once. Sequenced: blood. The receptors stem from a man older than 75 in good health.

The DNA of the CDR3 is TGCAGTGCTACGCCCAATGGGGGATACCCCTACGAGCAGTACTTC. Translated: CSATPNGGYPYEQYF. The chain carries TRBV20-1 and TRBJ2-7; the D gene could be TRBD1 or TRBD2 (5 bases each). The CDR3 covers 15 residues. Germline V gives CDR1 DFQATT, CDR2 SNEGSKA (reference sequence). Trimming cost V 4 bases and J 2 bases, with 18 bases left between them.

In nucleotides, the CDR3 is TGTGCCAGCAGCGGGGGACTAGCGGGAGGCACTGAGCAGTTCTTC. Its protein is CASSGGLAGGTEQFF. V and J are TRBV7-9 and TRBJ2-1, with 15 nucleotides matching TRBD2. The CDR3 totals 15 residues. Germline trimming cut 5 bases from V and 9 bases from J; bases unmatched to any gene: 5. Germline CDR1 reads SEHNR; CDR2 reads FQNEAQ (reference sequence).

The V and J genes are TRBV7-2 and TRBJ2-3, with a possible D match to TRBD2 (6 bases). The CDR3 sequence is 16 residues long. V was clipped by 5 bases and J by 2 bases, with 17 bases between them. The germline V gene has CDR1 SGHTA and CDR2 FQGNSA. Written as DNA, the CDR3 is TGTGCCAGCAGCCGGGGGAGCGGGCTCGTCACAGATACGCAGTATTTT. This codes for CASSRGSGLVTDTQYF. Full variable domain (remainder filled in from reference TRBV7-2 and TRBJ2-3): GAGVSQSPSNKVTEKGKDVELRCDPISGHTALYWYRQSLGQGLEFLIYFQGNSAPDKSGLPSDRFSAERTGGSVSTLTIQRTQQEDSAVYLCASSRGSGLVTDTQYFGPGTRLTVL.

The V call is TRBV18, the J call TRBJ2-4, with 7 bases aligning to TRBD1. V shed 3 bases and J 5 bases; nucleotides not matched to a gene: 7. CDR3 length: 15 residues. Germline V lookup: CDR1 KGHSH, CDR2 LQKENI. The CDR3 nucleotides are TGTGCCAGCTCACCCCAGGGGGTTGCCCAAAACATTCAGTACTTC. This translates into CASSPQGVAQNIQYF.

This chain links TRBV11-3 with TRBJ1-6, with D unclear. Germline CDR1 reads SGHNT; CDR2 reads YENEEA. The V end was cut by 4 bases, the J end by 7 bases, with 8 bases between. The CDR3 covers 13 residues. CDR3 residues: CASSYSLNSPLHF. As DNA, the CDR3 is TGTGCCAGCAGCTACTCCTTAAATTCACCCCTCCACTTT.

There are a few counts of this clonotype. The chain recombines TRBV9 with TRBJ1-5; TRBD1 matches 7 bases. The CDR3 loop spans 14 amino acids. With 4 bases clipped from V and 6 bases from J, the junction kept 7 bases outside the gene matches. The germline V gene encodes CDR1 SGDLS and CDR2 YYNGEE. DNA for the CDR3: TGTGCCAGCAGCTCGGGACAGTCCGTTCAGCCCCAGCATTTT. This gives the protein CASSSGQSVQPQHF.

The genes are TRBV15 and TRBJ1-1; a possible D gene is TRBD1 (5 bases). V lost 0 bases to trimming and J lost 6 bases, with 14 bases between them. CDR3 length: 15 amino acids. CDR1 LNHNV and CDR2 YYDKDF come from the germline V gene (reference sequence). The CDR3 bases are TGTGCCACCAGCAGAGATTTTATCTGGGGCCCTGAAGCTTTCTTT. Residues: CATSRDFIWGPEAFF.

This clonotype was detected only a few times. This chain uses TRBV2 with TRBJ2-7, with 10 nucleotides matching TRBD1. The V segment lost 6 bases and the J segment 5 bases; nucleotides outside the gene matches: 7. The germline V gene has CDR1 SNHLY and CDR2 FYNNEI. CDR3 size: 14 residues. CDR3 in amino acids: CASRPGTGVNEQYF. The CDR3 DNA reads as TGTGCCAGCAGACCCGGGACAGGGGTCAACGAGCAGTACTTC.

This clonotype occurred a few times. The rearrangement joins TRBV7-6 to TRBJ2-7; 11 nucleotides agree with TRBD2. The germline CDR1 and CDR2 sequences are SGHVS and FNYEAQ. V shed 5 bases and J 0 bases; nucleotides not matched to a gene: 6. The CDR3 sequence is 16 residues long. CDR3 nucleotides: TGTGCCAGCAGCCCACGGACTAGCGGGCTCTCCTACGAGCAGTACTTC. Translation: CASSPRTSGLSYEQYF.

V is TRBV6-5 and J is TRBJ1-1; 7 bases map to TRBD1. This CDR3 has 14 amino acids. Germline CDR1 and CDR2: MNHEY and SVGAGI. The J segment lost 0 bases and the V segment lost 7 bases, leaving 5 bases of the junction unmatched. CDR3 nucleotides: TGTGCCAGCACCCAGGGACAGATGAACACTGAAGCTTTCTTT. It is translated as CASTQGQMNTEAFF.

The chain employs TRBV2 and TRBJ1-5, with 8 nucleotides matching TRBD1. The CDR3 is made up of 14 amino acids. Per the germline V gene, CDR1 is SNHLY and CDR2 is FYNNEI. The junction had 3 bases not matched to a gene; V was cut back by 8 bases and J by 0 bases. The CDR3 bases are TGTGCCAGCGGGGGACAGGATAGCAATCAGCCCCAGCATTTT. This codes for CASGGQDSNQPQHF.

The chain employs TRBV7-9 and TRBJ2-1; 8 nucleotides align to TRBD2. This CDR3 contains 15 residues. The germline V gene has CDR1 SEHNR and CDR2 FQNEAQ (reference sequence). V shed 1 base, J shed 7 bases, and the junction held 6 bases outside the gene matches. CDR3 coding DNA: TGTGCCAGCAGCTTAGGAGCGGGAGTGGTAAATGAGCAGTTCTTC. Encoded protein: CASSLGAGVVNEQFF.

This clonotype was observed a few times. V usage is TRBV20-1 and J usage is TRBJ2-1, with 11 bases identical to TRBD2. This CDR3 has 19 amino acids. CDR1 is DFQATT, CDR2 SNEGSKA, per germline (reference sequence). Trimming cost V 0 bases and J 0 bases; bases outside gene matches: 10. The CDR3 sequence: CSARDALAGGISSYNEQFF. The CDR3 DNA follows: TGCAGTGCTAGAGATGCGCTAGCGGGAGGAATAAGCTCCTACAATGAGCAGTTCTTC.

The CDR3 nucleotides are TGCGCCAGCAGCCAAGATTGGTCGATTAATGAAAAACTGTTTTTT. Its translation: CASSQDWSINEKLFF. This chain links TRBV4-3 with TRBJ1-4; D is unclear. CDR3 length: 15 amino acids. Trimming took off 0 bases at V and 4 bases at J, with 9 bases between the two ends. Germline values: CDR1 LGHNA, CDR2 YSLEER.

This clonotype has only a few counts. This chain joins TRBV4-3 and TRBJ2-1; the match to TRBD2 covers 7 bases. V lost 5 bases to trimming and J lost 9 bases; unmatched junction nucleotides: 10. CDR1 and CDR2 (germline): LGHNA, YSLEER. CDR3 size: 14 residues. The CDR3 DNA reads as TGCGCCAGCAGCAGCGGGGTCCAGCCCGGTGAGCAGTTCTTC. Translation: CASSSGVQPGEQFF.